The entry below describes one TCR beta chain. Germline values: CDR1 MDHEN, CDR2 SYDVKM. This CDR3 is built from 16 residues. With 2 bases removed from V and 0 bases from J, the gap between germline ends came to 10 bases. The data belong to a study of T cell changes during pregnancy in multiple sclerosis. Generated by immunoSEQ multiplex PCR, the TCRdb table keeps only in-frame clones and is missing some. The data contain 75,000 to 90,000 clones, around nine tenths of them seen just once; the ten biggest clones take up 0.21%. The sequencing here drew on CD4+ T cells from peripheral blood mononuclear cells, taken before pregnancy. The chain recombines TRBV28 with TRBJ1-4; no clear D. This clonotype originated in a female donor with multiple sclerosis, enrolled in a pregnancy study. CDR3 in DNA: TGTGCCAGCAGTTTAAGCACCCATGCAACTAATGAAAAACTGTTTTTT. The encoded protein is CASSLSTHATNEKLFF.